Given below is one T cell receptor (beta chain) in context. The antigen remains unidentified. With a far larger clone one base away, a read error is the likely cause. The data originate from a study of regulatory T cells in long-lasting Graves disease. Overall study results and limits: TRBV28 was favored in persistent disease, as were TRBJ1-2 and TRBJ2-5.

In germline, CDR1 is MNHNS, CDR2 SASEGT. The V gene lost 6 bases and the J gene lost 10 bases, with 28 bases spanning the gap. The length of the CDR3 is 17 residues. Time point of the sample: newly diagnosed GD, antithyroid drugs for less than 3 months. RNA extracted from PBMCs served as the sequencing template. Building of the TCR beta libraries involved iRepertoire HTBI primers and Arm-PCR of CDR3 regions. TCRdb re-called the multiplex PCR reads through MiXCR, storing one row per CDR3 protein. The data show around 480,000 distinct CDR3 sequences, about 15% seen once. This sample was also put to use in a study of T cells in Graves' hyperthyroidism and ophthalmopathy. That paper states: Uncontrolled infection, other autoimmune disease, pregnancy or lactation excluded patients. RT-PCR in the first round (using the HTBI primer set) targeted the TCR CDR3.

The receptor's source is a woman aged 40 to 65 with Graves disease. This sequence joins TRBV6-1 and TRBJ2-1; D is uncertain. Sequenced material: peripheral blood mononuclear cells (PBMCs), taken at new diagnosis, from a patient treated with antithyroid drugs. The CDR3 region is CASRARLQMDDPYEQFF. CDR3 nucleotide sequence: TGTGCCAGCAGGGCACGACTTCAGATGGACGACCCCTACGAGCAGTTCTTC.